Below, one T cell receptor beta chain is given with its context. The data were taken from a study of blood T cell repertoires in COVID-19. Across the study: Italy, Spain and the United States were the sources of the convalescent and acute COVID-19 samples. Sources were T cells, B-cell-depleted T cells, or PBMCs; the material itself was cDNA or gDNA.

Profiled with immunoSEQ multiplex PCR; TCRdb holds only in-frame clones, not every one. The sample records some 130,000 clones, 80% to 90% being singletons. Looked up from germline, CDR1 is SGHRS and CDR2 is YFSETQ. The J segment lost 0 bases and the V segment lost 5 bases, leaving 13 bases of the junction unmatched. The CDR3 extends over 19 amino acids. V is TRBV5-1 and J is TRBJ1-6, with 8 bases matching TRBD1. This TCR derives from a man aged 55 to 70 with active or convalescent COVID-19. The sequenced sample consisted of peripheral blood. CDR3 protein: CASRAHADDRGSYNSPLHF. The CDR3 DNA sequence: TGCGCCAGCAGGGCCCACGCTGACGACAGGGGCTCCTATAATTCACCCCTCCACTTT. The variable domain in full, completed from reference TRBV5-1 and TRBJ1-6, reads KAGVTQTPRYLIKTRGQQVTLSCSPISGHRSVSWYQQTPGQGLQFLFEYFSETQRNKGNFPGRFSGRQFSNSRSEMNVSTLELGDSALYLCASRAHADDRGSYNSPLHFGNGTRLTVT.